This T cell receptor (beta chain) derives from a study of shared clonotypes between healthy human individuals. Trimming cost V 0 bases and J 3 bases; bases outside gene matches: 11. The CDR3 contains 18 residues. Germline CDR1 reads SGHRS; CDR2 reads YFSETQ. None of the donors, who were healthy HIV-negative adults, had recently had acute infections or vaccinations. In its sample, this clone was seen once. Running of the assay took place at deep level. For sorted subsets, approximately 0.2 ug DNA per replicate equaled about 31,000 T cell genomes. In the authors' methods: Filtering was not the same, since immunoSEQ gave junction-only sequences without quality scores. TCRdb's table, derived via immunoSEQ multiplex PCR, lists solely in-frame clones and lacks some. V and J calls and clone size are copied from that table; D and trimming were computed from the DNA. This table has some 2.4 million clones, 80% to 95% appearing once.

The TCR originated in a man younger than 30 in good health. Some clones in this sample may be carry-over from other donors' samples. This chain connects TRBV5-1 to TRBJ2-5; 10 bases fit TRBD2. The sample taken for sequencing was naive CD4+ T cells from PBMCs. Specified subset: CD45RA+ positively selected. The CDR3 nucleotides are TGCGCCAGCAGCTTGGGAAGGACTAGCGGAGAATTAAAAGAGACCCAGTACTTC. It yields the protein CASSLGRTSGELKETQYF.